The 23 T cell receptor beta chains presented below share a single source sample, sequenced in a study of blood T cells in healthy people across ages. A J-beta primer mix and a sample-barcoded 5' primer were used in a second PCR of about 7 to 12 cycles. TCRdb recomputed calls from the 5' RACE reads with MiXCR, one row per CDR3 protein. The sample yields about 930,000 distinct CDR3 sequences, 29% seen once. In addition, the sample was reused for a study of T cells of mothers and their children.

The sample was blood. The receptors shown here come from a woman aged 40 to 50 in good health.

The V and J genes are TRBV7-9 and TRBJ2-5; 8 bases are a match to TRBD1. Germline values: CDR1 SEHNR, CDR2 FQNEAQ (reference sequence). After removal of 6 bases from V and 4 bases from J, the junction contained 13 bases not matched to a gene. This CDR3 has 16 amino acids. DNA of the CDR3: TGTGCCAGCAGTCGCCGGGCAGGGGGCGGCGGAGAGACCCAGTACTTC. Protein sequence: CASSRRAGGGGETQYF.

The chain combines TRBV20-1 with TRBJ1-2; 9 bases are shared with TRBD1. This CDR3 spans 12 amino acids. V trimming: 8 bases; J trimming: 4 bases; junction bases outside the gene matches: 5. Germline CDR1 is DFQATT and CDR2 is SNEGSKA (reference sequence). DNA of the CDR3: TGCAGTTGCGAGACAGGGGGCTATGGCTACACCTTC. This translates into CSCETGGYGYTF.

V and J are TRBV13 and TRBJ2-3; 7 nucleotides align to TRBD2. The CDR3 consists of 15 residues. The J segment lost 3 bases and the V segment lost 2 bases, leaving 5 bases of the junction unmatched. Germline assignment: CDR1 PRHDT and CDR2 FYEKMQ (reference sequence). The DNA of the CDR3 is TGTGCCAGCAGCTTACGGGGACTAAGAACAGATACGCAGTATTTT. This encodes CASSLRGLRTDTQYF.

This chain's CDR3 is CASSIFRSASSNQPQHF. The CDR3 DNA follows: TGTGCCAGTAGTATATTCAGAAGTGCTTCAAGCAATCAGCCCCAGCATTTT. The chain has TRBV19 and TRBJ1-5; unclear D gene. CDR1 LNHDA and CDR2 SQIVND come from the germline V gene (reference sequence). This CDR3 is 17 amino acids long. V was trimmed by 2 bases and J by 1 base, leaving 15 bases between them.

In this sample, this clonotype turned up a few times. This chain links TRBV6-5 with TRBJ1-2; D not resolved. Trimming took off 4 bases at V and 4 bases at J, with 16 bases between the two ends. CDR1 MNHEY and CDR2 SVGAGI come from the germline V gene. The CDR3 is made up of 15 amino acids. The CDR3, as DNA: TGTGCCAGCAGTTCGGGAGGGTTTCGGGGCTATGGCTACACCTTC. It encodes CASSSGGFRGYGYTF.

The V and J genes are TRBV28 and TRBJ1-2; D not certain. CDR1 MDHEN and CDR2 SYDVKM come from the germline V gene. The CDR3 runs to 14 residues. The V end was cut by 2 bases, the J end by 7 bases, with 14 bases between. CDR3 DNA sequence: TGTGCCAGCAGTTTAATCACCGAGTATCTTGGCTACACCTTC. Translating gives CASSLITEYLGYTF.

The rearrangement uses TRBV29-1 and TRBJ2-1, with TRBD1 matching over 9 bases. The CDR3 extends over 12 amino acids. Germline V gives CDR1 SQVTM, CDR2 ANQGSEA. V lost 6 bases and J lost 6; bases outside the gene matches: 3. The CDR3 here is CSVLGQGNEQFF. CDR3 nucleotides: TGCAGCGTACTGGGACAGGGCAATGAGCAGTTCTTC.

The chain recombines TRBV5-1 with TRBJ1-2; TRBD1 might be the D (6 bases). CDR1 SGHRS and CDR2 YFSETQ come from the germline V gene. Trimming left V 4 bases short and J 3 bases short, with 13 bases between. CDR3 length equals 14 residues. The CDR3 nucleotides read TGCGCCAGCAGCCTACAGGGCAAAGACTATGGCTACACCTTC. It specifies CASSLQGKDYGYTF.

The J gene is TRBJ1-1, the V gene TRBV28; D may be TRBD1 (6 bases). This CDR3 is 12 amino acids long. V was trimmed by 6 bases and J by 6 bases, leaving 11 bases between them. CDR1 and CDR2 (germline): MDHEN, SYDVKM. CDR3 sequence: CASRTGTPEAFF. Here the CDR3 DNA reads TGTGCCAGCAGAACAGGGACGCCTGAAGCTTTCTTT.

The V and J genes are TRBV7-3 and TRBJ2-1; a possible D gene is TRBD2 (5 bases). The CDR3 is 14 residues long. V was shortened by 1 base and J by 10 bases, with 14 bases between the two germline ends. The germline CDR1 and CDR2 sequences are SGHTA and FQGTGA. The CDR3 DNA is TGTGCCAGCAGCTTAAAGCCCTCTCCGGGGGAGCAGTTCTTC. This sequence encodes CASSLKPSPGEQFF.

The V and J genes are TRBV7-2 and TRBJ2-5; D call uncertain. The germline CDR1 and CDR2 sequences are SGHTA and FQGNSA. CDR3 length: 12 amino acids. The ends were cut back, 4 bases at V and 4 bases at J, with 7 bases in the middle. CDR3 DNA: TGTGCCAGCAGCTCAAAACGAGAGACCCAGTACTTC. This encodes CASSSKRETQYF.

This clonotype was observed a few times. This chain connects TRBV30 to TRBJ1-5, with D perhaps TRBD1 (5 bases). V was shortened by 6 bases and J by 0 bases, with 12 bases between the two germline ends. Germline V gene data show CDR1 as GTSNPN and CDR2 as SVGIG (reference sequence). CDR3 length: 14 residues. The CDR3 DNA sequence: TGTGCCTGCAATCAGGGTAATAGCAATCAGCCCCAGCATTTT. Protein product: CACNQGNSNQPQHF.

The CDR3 region is CASSNTGLSRDTGELFF. Here the CDR3 DNA reads TGTGCCAGCAGTAACACAGGACTCTCTCGGGACACCGGGGAGCTGTTTTTT. The J gene is TRBJ2-2, the V gene TRBV27; either TRBD1 or TRBD2 may fit D (5 bases each). This CDR3 has 17 amino acids. Germline CDR1 and CDR2: MNHEY and SMNVEV (reference sequence). Trimming took 5 bases from V and 3 from J, leaving 19 bases between them.

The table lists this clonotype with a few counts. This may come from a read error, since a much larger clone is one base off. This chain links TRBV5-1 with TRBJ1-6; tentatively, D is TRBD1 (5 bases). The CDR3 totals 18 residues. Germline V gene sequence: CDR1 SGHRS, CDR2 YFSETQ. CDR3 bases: TGCGCCAGCAGCTTGGGACAGCATGGGAGCTCCTATAATTCACCCCCCCACTTT. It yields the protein CASSLGQHGSSYNSPPHF.

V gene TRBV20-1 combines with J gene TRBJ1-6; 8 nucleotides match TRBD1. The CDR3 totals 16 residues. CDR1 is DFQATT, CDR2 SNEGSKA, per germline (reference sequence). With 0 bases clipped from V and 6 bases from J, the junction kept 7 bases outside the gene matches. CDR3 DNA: TGCAGTGCTAGAGACACCTCGACAGGGGCTAATTCACCCCTCCACTTT. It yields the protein CSARDTSTGANSPLHF.

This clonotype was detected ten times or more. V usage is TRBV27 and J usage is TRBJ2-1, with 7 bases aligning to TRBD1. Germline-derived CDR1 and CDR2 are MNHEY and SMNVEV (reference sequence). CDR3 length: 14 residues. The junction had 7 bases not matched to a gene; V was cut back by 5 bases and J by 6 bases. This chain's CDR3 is CASSPQGVVNEQFF. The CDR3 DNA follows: TGTGCCAGCAGTCCCCAGGGGGTGGTCAATGAGCAGTTCTTC.

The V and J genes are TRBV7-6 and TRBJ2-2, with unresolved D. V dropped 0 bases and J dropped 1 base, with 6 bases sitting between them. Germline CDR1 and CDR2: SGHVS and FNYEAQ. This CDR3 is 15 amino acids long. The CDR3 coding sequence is TGTGCCAGCAGCTTAGCGGCACAGAACACCGGGGAGCTGTTTTTT. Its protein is CASSLAAQNTGELFF.

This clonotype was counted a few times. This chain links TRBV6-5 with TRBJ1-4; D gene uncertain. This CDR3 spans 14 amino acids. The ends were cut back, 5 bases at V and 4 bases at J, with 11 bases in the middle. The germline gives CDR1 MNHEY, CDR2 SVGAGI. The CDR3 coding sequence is TGTGCCAGCAGTGTCCGGGCCCTTAATGAAAAACTGTTTTTT. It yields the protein CASSVRALNEKLFF.

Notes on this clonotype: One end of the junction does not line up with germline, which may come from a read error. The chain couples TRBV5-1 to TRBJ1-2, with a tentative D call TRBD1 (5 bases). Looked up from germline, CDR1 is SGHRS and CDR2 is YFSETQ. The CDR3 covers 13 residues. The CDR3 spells CASSPEGLYDYTF. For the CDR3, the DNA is TGCGCCAGCAGCCCCGAGGGACTCTATGACTACACCTTC.

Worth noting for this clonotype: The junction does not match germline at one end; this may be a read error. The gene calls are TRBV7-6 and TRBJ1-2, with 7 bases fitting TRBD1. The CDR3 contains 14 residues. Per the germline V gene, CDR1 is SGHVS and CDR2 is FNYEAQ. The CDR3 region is CAGSPIPGGYGYTF. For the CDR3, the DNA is TGTGCCGGCAGCCCCATTCCAGGGGGCTATGGCTACACCTTC. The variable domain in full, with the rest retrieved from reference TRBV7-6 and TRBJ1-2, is GAGVSQSPRYKVTKRGQDVALRCDPISGHVSLYWYRQALGQGPEFLTYFNYEAQQDKSGLPNDRFSAERPEGSISTLTIQRTEQRDSAMYRCAGSPIPGGYGYTFGSGTRLTVV.

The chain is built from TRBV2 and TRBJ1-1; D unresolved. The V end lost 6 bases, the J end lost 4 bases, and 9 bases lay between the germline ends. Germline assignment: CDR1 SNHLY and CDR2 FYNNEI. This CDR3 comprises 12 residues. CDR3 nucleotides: TGTGCCAGCAGGGCCCACCGCACTGAAGCTTTCTTT. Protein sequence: CASRAHRTEAFF.

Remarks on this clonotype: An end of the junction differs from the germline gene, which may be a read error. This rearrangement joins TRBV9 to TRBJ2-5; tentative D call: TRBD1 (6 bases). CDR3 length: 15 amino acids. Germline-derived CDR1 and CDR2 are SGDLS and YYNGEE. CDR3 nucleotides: TGTGCCAGCAGCGCCCTTCAGGGGATCCAAGAGATCCAGTACTTC. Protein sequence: CASSALQGIQEIQYF.

The CDR3 reads CASSLGPPTGAHEQYF. The DNA of the CDR3 is TGCGCCAGCAGCTTGGGTCCCCCTACGGGGGCTCACGAGCAGTACTTC. The chain recombines TRBV5-1 with TRBJ2-5; tentatively, D is TRBD1 or TRBD2 (6 bases each). The last part of the DNA fits TRBJ2-7 better; the J call may be wrong. There are 16 residues in the CDR3. The V gene's germline CDR1 is SGHRS and CDR2 YFSETQ.